The entry below describes one TCR beta chain. Antigen unknown. This specimen comes from a study of blood T cells in healthy people across ages. Background on the study: Every two T cells gave about one barcoded beta molecule via template switching.

Study-wide points: Across samples, TCR beta diversity tracked strongly with naive T cell percentage. Diversity was higher, and naive CD4+ cells more numerous, in long-lived donors than in aged donors. Unsorted PBMCs prevented conclusive naive versus antigen-experienced comparison.

Next came a second PCR, run for about 7 to 12 cycles, which used a sample-barcoded 5' primer along with a J-beta primer mix. A single record per CDR3 protein comes from TCRdb applying MiXCR to the 5' RACE reads. The sample lists 1.5 million or so distinct CDR3 sequences, 35% to 45% seen once, with about 4% in the top ten. Sequences were obtained from blood. The source of this sequence is a woman aged 18-29 years in good health.

The CDR3 DNA reads as TGTGCCAGCAGCATTGGGCTAGCGGGGGATTACAATGAGCAGTTCTTC. Its translation is CASSIGLAGDYNEQFF. The chain uses TRBV9 and TRBJ2-1, with 10 bases matching TRBD2. V lost 4 bases and J lost 4; bases outside the gene matches: 8. CDR1 SGDLS and CDR2 YYNGEE come from the germline V gene. This CDR3 comprises 16 residues.